These 25 T cell receptor beta chains originate from one sample sequenced in a study of T cell repertoires in cytomegalovirus infection. Their antigens remain unidentified. TCRdb passed the reads through MiXCR, listing each CDR3 protein once. The data show about half a million distinct CDR3 sequences, with 40% to 50% seen just once and 43% held by the top ten. Source: cultured PBMCs, taken from culture after CMV antigen stimulation. The receptors were gathered from a human donor in good health (CMV status not recorded). Some clones in this sample may be carry-over from other donors' samples.

Many counts were recorded for this clonotype. This chain connects TRBV7-2 to TRBJ2-2; the D is unclear. The CDR3 runs to 13 residues. V lost 1 base, J lost 5 bases, and 5 bases lay in between. Germline V lookup: CDR1 SGHTA, CDR2 FQGNSA. The CDR3 nucleotides are TGTGCCAGCAGCTTAGGTCGGACCGGGGAGCTGTTTTTT. It is translated as CASSLGRTGELFF.

This clonotype was detected only once. V usage is TRBV4-1 and J usage is TRBJ1-4, with 8 bases lining up with TRBD1. The CDR3 is made up of 18 amino acids. V lost 3 bases to trimming and J lost 10 bases; unmatched junction nucleotides: 19. Germline assignment: CDR1 MGHRA and CDR2 YSYEKL. The DNA of the CDR3 is TGCGCCAGCAGCCACAAACCTGCGAGGACAGGGAAGGCAGGAAAACTGTTTTTT. As protein: CASSHKPARTGKAGKLFF.

The chain has TRBV6-5 and TRBJ1-5, with D possibly being TRBD1 (5 bases). The V and J ends lost 6 bases and 0 bases respectively, with 15 bases between them. This CDR3 contains 16 residues. Germline V gene lookup returns CDR1 MNHEY and CDR2 SVGAGI. The CDR3 DNA reads as TGTGCCAGCAGCCGAGGGACGGCCAATAGCAATCAGCCCCAGCATTTT. It specifies CASSRGTANSNQPQHF.

The chain combines TRBV7-9 with TRBJ2-3, with TRBD1 matching 7 bases. Trimming took 5 bases from V and 0 from J; bases not matched to a gene: 8. The CDR3 has 16 amino acids. Germline V gene data show CDR1 as SEHNR and CDR2 as FQNEAQ (reference sequence). CDR3 in amino acids: CASSPRQGPSTDTQYF. Written as DNA, the CDR3 is TGTGCCAGCAGCCCCCGACAGGGTCCTAGCACAGATACGCAGTATTTT. The full variable domain, rest sourced from reference TRBV7-9 and TRBJ2-3, is DTGVSQNPRHKITKRGQNVTFRCDPISEHNRLYWYRQTLGQGPEFLTYFQNEAQLEKSRLLSDRFSAERPKGSFSTLEIQRTEQGDSAMYLCASSPRQGPSTDTQYFGPGTRLTVL.

The chain is built from TRBV13 and TRBJ2-5, with a possible D match to TRBD1 (6 bases). Deletions cut 5 bases from V and 3 bases from J, with 19 bases between. There are 16 residues in the CDR3. CDR1 is PRHDT and CDR2 is FYEKMQ in the germline V gene (reference sequence). The CDR3 protein is CASSTQGDLREETQYF. The DNA of the CDR3 is TGTGCCAGCAGCACACAGGGTGATTTGAGGGAAGAGACCCAGTACTTC.

In its sample, this clonotype was seen many times. The chain is built from TRBV7-2 and TRBJ2-2; no clear D. Trimming removed 5 bases from V and 4 bases from J, with 17 bases in between. The CDR3 length is 16 residues. CDR1 SGHTA and CDR2 FQGNSA come from the germline V gene. The CDR3 here is CASSHDTFPGTGELFF. DNA of the CDR3: TGTGCCAGCAGCCACGACACCTTTCCTGGCACCGGGGAGCTGTTTTTT.

This clonotype was observed a few times. The J gene is TRBJ2-1, the V gene TRBV6-2 or TRBV6-3; 8 bases are a match to TRBD2. This CDR3 is built from 17 residues. Looked up from germline, CDR1 is MNHEY and CDR2 is SVGEGT. V lost 5 bases and J lost 0; bases outside the gene matches: 9. The CDR3 nucleotides read TGTGCCAGCAGTCCCCACGCGGGAGGATTCTCCTACAATGAGCAGTTCTTC. Encoded protein: CASSPHAGGFSYNEQFF.

This clonotype was detected only a few times. CDR3 in amino acids: CASSGLRDRSLHF. The CDR3 DNA reads TGTGCCAGCAGCGGACTCCGGGACAGATCCCTCCACTTT. The rearrangement links TRBV11-2 to TRBJ1-6, with 7 bases aligning to TRBD1. Per the germline V gene, CDR1 is SGHAT and CDR2 is FQNNGV. Unmatched junction bases numbered 9, after V lost 5 bases and J lost 14 bases. The length of the CDR3 is 13 residues.

The chain employs TRBV18 and TRBJ2-7; D possibly matches TRBD1 or TRBD2 (5 bases each). Germline V CDR1 and CDR2: KGHSH, LQKENI. The CDR3 totals 14 residues. Trimming took 3 bases from V and 2 from J, leaving 11 bases between them. This chain's CDR3 is CASSPGAETYEQYF. The CDR3 DNA follows: TGTGCCAGCTCACCCGGGGCGGAAACCTACGAGCAGTACTTC.

The chain couples TRBV20-1 to TRBJ2-1, with TRBD2 matching over 7 bases. The germline V gene encodes CDR1 DFQATT and CDR2 SNEGSKA (reference sequence). Trimming removed 0 bases from V and 6 bases from J; junction bases left unmatched: 11. The CDR3 is 16 amino acids. CDR3 in amino acids: CSARDRLGGSGNEQFF. CDR3 DNA sequence: TGCAGTGCTAGAGATCGGCTGGGAGGGTCGGGCAATGAGCAGTTCTTC.

The V call is TRBV29-1, the J call TRBJ2-1; D gene ambiguous. The V and J ends lost 6 bases and 9 bases respectively, with 9 bases between them. In germline, CDR1 is SQVTM, CDR2 ANQGSEA. The CDR3 spans 10 residues. The CDR3 is CSVRVAEQFF. CDR3 DNA sequence: TGCAGCGTCCGAGTGGCTGAGCAGTTCTTC.

This sequence joins TRBV2 and TRBJ2-3, with D possibly called TRBD1 or TRBD2 (6 bases each). Per germline, CDR1 SNHLY and CDR2 FYNNEI. This CDR3 comprises 14 residues. Trimming left V 0 bases short and J 6 bases short, with 10 bases between. The chain's CDR3 is CASSEATGADTQYF. The CDR3 bases are TGTGCCAGCAGTGAAGCGACGGGGGCGGATACGCAGTATTTT.

The chain's CDR3 is CASSRPGQETQYF. CDR3 coding DNA: TGTGCCAGCAGTCGCCCGGGTCAAGAGACCCAGTACTTC. This chain joins TRBV7-9 and TRBJ2-5; D is undetermined. Per germline, CDR1 SEHNR and CDR2 FQNEAQ (reference sequence). Trimming removed 6 bases at V and 2 bases at J, with 10 bases between. The CDR3 consists of 13 residues.

The gene calls are TRBV11-2 and TRBJ2-7; D call uncertain. This CDR3 is built from 16 residues. Trimming took 5 bases from V and 6 from J, leaving 23 bases between them. Germline values: CDR1 SGHAT, CDR2 FQNNGV. The CDR3 coding sequence is TGTGCCAGCAGCATACTCACCGGGCGGCGAGCTGGCGAGCAGTACTTC. Its translation is CASSILTGRRAGEQYF.

The chain links TRBV2 to TRBJ1-6; 8 positions match TRBD1. The J segment lost 0 bases and the V segment lost 4 bases, leaving 5 bases of the junction unmatched. CDR3 size: 17 residues. Looked up from germline, CDR1 is SNHLY and CDR2 is FYNNEI. CDR3 in DNA: TGTGCCAGCAGTGGGGACAGGCTTCCCTCCTATAATTCACCCCTCCACTTT. Protein: CASSGDRLPSYNSPLHF.

This clonotype was seen only once. The rearrangement links TRBV19 to TRBJ2-1, with D possibly called TRBD1 or TRBD2 (5 bases each). Trimming removed 4 bases at V and 5 bases at J, with 21 bases between. Germline assignment: CDR1 LNHDA and CDR2 SQIVND (reference sequence). CDR3 length: 17 residues. CDR3 bases: TGTGCCAGTAGTACCAAGGGACGCCCGCGGATAGACAATGAGCAGTTCTTC. It encodes CASSTKGRPRIDNEQFF.

This clonotype was counted a few times. The chain couples TRBV19 to TRBJ2-3; TRBD1 matches at 10 bases. J gave up 3 bases and V 5 bases, and 5 bases lay outside the gene matches. The CDR3 covers 15 residues. CDR1 is LNHDA and CDR2 is SQIVND in the germline V gene (reference sequence). This CDR3 is CASSSGTGVTDTQYF. The CDR3 coding sequence is TGTGCCAGTAGTTCCGGGACAGGGGTAACAGATACGCAGTATTTT.

V is TRBV7-2 and J is TRBJ2-1; D tentatively reads TRBD1 or TRBD2 (5 bases each). Germline CDR1 SGHTA, CDR2 FQGNSA. The CDR3 consists of 15 residues. With 0 bases removed from V and 9 bases from J, the gap between germline ends came to 15 bases. This chain's CDR3 is CASSLAGTYLLEQFF. The CDR3, as DNA: TGTGCCAGCAGCTTAGCCGGGACCTACCTTCTTGAGCAGTTCTTC.

The V and J genes are TRBV10-3 and TRBJ2-1, with TRBD2 matching over 11 bases. V lost 6 bases, J lost 9 bases, and 1 base stayed unmatched. This CDR3 has 12 amino acids. The V gene's germline CDR1 is ENHRY and CDR2 SYGVKD. The CDR3 sequence: CAISGTSGEQFF. CDR3 in DNA: TGTGCCATCAGCGGGACTAGCGGTGAGCAGTTCTTC.

The V and J genes are TRBV7-8 and TRBJ1-4; D is uncertain. This CDR3 has 16 amino acids. V was clipped by 4 bases and J by 0 bases, with 12 bases between them. The germline V gene encodes CDR1 SGHVS and CDR2 FQNEAQ. This chain's CDR3 is CASSSITGATNEKLFF. The CDR3 bases are TGTGCCAGCAGCTCAATAACGGGCGCAACTAATGAAAAACTGTTTTTT.

The rearrangement uses TRBV6-5 and TRBJ1-2; D ambiguous. The germline V gene has CDR1 MNHEY and CDR2 SVGAGI. This CDR3 comprises 14 residues. Trimming shortened V by 8 bases and J by 4 bases, and 17 bases separated the two germline ends. The DNA for the CDR3 is TGTGCCAGCGGAGAGGGAGGGTCGAGCTATGGCTACACCTTC. Residues: CASGEGGSSYGYTF.

The V and J genes are TRBV5-1 and TRBJ1-2; D is unclear. Germline CDR1 SGHRS, CDR2 YFSETQ. Trimming shortened V by 7 bases and J by 1 base, and 17 bases separated the two germline ends. The CDR3 contains 15 residues. CDR3 sequence: CASGVVGAGNYGYTF. CDR3 sequence (DNA): TGCGCCAGCGGGGTAGTGGGCGCCGGTAACTATGGCTACACCTTC.

V usage is TRBV28 and J usage is TRBJ1-2; D is perhaps TRBD1 (5 bases). CDR1 is MDHEN and CDR2 is SYDVKM in the germline V gene. The length of the CDR3 is 16 residues. Trimming removed 2 bases from V and 2 bases from J, with 15 bases in between. The CDR3 here is CASSLAGRLINYGYTF. Here the CDR3 DNA reads TGTGCCAGCAGTTTAGCAGGGAGGCTAATAAACTATGGCTACACCTTC.

The rearrangement joins TRBV7-9 to TRBJ1-3; no clear D. The CDR3 has 12 amino acids. Germline loops: CDR1 SEHNR, CDR2 FQNEAQ (reference sequence). Trimming took off 8 bases at V and 0 bases at J, with 5 bases between the two ends. The CDR3 sequence: CASGASGNTIYF. The DNA of the CDR3 is TGTGCCAGCGGTGCCTCTGGAAACACCATATATTTT.

The chain carries TRBV30 and TRBJ2-5, with D perhaps TRBD1 or TRBD2 (5 bases each). Trimming removed 0 bases at V and 6 bases at J, with 14 bases between. The CDR3 runs 14 residues. Germline V lookup: CDR1 GTSNPN, CDR2 SVGIG (reference sequence). The CDR3 reads CAWSVLRDLKTQYF. The DNA of the CDR3 is TGTGCCTGGAGTGTACTAAGGGACCTCAAGACCCAGTACTTC. The full variable domain, with the rest looked up from reference TRBV30 and TRBJ2-5, is SQTIHQWPATLVQPVGSPLSLECTVEGTSNPNLYWYRQAAGRGLQLLFYSVGIGQISSEVPQNLSASRPQDRQFILSSKKLLLSDSGFYLCAWSVLRDLKTQYFGPGTRLLVL.